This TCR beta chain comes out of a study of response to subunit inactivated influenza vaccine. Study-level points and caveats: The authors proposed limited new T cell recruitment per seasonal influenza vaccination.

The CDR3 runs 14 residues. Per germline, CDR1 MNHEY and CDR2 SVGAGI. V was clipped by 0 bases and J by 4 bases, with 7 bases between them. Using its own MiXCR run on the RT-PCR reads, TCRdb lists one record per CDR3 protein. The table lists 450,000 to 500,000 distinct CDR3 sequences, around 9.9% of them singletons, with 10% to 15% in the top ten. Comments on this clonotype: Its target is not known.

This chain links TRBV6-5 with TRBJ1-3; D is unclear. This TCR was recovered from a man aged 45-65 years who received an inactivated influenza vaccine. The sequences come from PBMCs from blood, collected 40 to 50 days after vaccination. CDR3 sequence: CASSYSGGGNTIYF. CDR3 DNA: TGTGCCAGCAGTTACTCGGGTGGGGGAAACACCATATATTTT.